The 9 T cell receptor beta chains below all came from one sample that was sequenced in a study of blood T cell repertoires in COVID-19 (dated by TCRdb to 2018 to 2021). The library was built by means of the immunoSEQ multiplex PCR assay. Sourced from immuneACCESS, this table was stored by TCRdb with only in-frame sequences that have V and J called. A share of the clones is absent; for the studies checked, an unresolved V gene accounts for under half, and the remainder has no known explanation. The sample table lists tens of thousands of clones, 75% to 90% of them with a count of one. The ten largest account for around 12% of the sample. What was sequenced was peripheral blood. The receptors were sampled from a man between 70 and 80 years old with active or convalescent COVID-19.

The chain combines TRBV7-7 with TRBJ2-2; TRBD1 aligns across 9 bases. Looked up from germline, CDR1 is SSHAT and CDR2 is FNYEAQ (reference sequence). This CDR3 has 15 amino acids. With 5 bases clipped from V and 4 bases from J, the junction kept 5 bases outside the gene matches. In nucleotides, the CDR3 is TGTGCCAGCAGCCCTCGGACAGGGGCCACCGGGGAGCTGTTTTTT. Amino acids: CASSPRTGATGELFF.

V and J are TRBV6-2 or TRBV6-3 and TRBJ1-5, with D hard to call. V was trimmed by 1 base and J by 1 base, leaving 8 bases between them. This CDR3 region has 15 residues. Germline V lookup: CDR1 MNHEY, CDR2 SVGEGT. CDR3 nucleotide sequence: TGTGCCAGCAGTTACTTATATAGAAGCAATCAGCCCCAGCATTTT. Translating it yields CASSYLYRSNQPQHF.

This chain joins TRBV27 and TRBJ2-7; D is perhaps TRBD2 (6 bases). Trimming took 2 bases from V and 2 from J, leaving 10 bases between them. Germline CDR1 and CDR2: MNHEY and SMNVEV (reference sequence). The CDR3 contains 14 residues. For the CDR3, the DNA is TGTGCCAGCAGTTTACGAGGGAGGACCTACGAGCAGTACTTC. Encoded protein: CASSLRGRTYEQYF.

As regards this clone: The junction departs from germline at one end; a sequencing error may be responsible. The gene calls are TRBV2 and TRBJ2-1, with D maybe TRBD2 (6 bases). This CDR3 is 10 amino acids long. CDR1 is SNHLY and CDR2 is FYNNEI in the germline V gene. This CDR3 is CASSESGWIF. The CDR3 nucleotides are TGTGCCAGCAGTGAGAGCGGGTGGATCTTC.

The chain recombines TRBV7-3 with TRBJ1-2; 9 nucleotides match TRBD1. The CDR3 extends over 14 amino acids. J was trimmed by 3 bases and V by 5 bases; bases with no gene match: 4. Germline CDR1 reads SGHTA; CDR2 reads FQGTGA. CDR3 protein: CASSPGQGYYGYTF. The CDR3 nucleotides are TGTGCCAGCAGCCCGGGACAGGGATACTATGGCTACACCTTC. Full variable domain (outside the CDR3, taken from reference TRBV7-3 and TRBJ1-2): GAGVSQTPSNKVTEKGKYVELRCDPISGHTALYWYRQSLGQGPEFLIYFQGTGAADDSGLPNDRFFAVRPEGSVSTLKIQRTERGDSAVYLCASSPGQGYYGYTFGSGTRLTVV.

The CDR3 nucleotides are TGTGCCAGCGCCGCTCAGGCCGTCAATAATTCACCCCTCCACTTT. It translates to CASAAQAVNNSPLHF. This sequence joins TRBV4-2 and TRBJ1-6; D is unresolved. The V end lost 8 bases, the J end lost 5 bases, and 16 bases lay between the germline ends. The length of the CDR3 is 15 residues. CDR1 and CDR2 from the germline V gene are LGHNA and YNFKEQ.

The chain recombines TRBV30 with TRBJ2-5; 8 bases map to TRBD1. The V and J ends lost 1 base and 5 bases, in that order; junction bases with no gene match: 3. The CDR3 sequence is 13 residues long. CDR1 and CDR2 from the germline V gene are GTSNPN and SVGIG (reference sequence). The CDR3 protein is CAWSGQGRETQYF. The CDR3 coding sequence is TGTGCCTGGAGTGGACAGGGGCGGGAGACCCAGTACTTC. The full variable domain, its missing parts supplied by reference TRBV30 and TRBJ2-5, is SQTIHQWPATLVQPVGSPLSLECTVEGTSNPNLYWYRQAAGRGLQLLFYSVGIGQISSEVPQNLSASRPQDRQFILSSKKLLLSDSGFYLCAWSGQGRETQYFGPGTRLLVL.

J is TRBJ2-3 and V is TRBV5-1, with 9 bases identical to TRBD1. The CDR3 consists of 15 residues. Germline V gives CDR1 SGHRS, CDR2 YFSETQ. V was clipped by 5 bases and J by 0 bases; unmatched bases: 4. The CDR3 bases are TGCGCCAGCAGGAAGACAGGGGGGAGCACAGATACGCAGTATTTT. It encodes CASRKTGGSTDTQYF.

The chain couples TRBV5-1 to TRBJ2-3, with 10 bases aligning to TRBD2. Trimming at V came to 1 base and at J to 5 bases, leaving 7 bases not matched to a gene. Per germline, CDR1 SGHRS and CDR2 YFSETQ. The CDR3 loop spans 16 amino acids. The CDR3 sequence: CASSLRAGGLGDTQYF. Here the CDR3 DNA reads TGCGCCAGCAGCTTGCGAGCGGGGGGGCTTGGAGATACGCAGTATTTT. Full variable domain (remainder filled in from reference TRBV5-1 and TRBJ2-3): KAGVTQTPRYLIKTRGQQVTLSCSPISGHRSVSWYQQTPGQGLQFLFEYFSETQRNKGNFPGRFSGRQFSNSRSEMNVSTLELGDSALYLCASSLRAGGLGDTQYFGPGTRLTVL.